This T cell receptor (beta chain) was sequenced in a study of T cells in Graves' hyperthyroidism and ophthalmopathy. Amplified regions were TCR beta CDR3 sequences from RNA transcripts. With the HTBI primer set, the TCR CDR3 went through a first round of RT-PCR. TCRdb itself ran the multiplex PCR reads through MiXCR, one entry per CDR3 protein. The sample lists 550,000 to 600,000 distinct CDR3 sequences, roughly 46% seen once, with around 20% in the top ten. Germline V gives CDR1 SNHLY, CDR2 FYNNEI. This CDR3 is 12 amino acids long. V shed 5 bases and J shed 9 bases, with 8 bases lying between them. Sequenced input: peripheral blood or thyroid tissue (not recorded which). This receptor was taken from an adult woman with Graves' disease, either hyperthyroidism or ophthalmopathy (not recorded which). V usage is TRBV2 and J usage is TRBJ1-6; D is uncertain. The CDR3 bases are TGTGCCAGCAGTAAAACAGCTTCACCCCTCCACTTT. Its protein is CASSKTASPLHF.